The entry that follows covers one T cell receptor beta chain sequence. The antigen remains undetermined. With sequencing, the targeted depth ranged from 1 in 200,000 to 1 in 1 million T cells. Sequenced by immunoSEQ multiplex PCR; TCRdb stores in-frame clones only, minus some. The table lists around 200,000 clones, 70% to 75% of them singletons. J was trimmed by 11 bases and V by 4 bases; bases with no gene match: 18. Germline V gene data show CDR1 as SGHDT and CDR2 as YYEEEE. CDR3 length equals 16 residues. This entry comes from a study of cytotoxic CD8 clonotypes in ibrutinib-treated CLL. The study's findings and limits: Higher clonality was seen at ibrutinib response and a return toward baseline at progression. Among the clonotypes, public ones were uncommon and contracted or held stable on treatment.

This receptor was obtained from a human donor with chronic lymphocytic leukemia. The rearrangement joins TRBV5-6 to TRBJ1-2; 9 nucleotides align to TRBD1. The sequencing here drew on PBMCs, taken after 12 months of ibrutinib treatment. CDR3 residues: CASSERGQGMIVGYTF. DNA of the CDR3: TGTGCCAGCAGCGAACGGGGACAGGGTATGATCGTGGGTTACACCTTC.